This T cell receptor (beta chain) was retrieved from a study of blood T cell repertoires in COVID-19. For the study at large: Samples came from the United States, Italy and Spain, spanning acute and convalescent COVID-19. Nucleic acid was either cDNA or gDNA, and it came from T cells, B-cell-depleted T cells, or PBMCs.

CDR3 length equals 16 residues. The germline V gene encodes CDR1 SGHTA and CDR2 FQGNSA. V lost 5 bases, J lost 0 bases, and 15 bases lay in between. Original methodology: Amplified reference gene primers provided the basis for estimating nucleated cell counts. Sequenced by immunoSEQ multiplex PCR; TCRdb stores in-frame clones only, minus some. Clonal size and the V and J genes are those of that table, whereas D and trimming came from the DNA. This sample has 150,000 to 200,000 clones; roughly 70% occur once, and the top ten carry about 3%. The sequenced material came from peripheral blood. This TCR derives from a woman older than 75 with acute or convalescent COVID-19. The chain is built from TRBV7-2 and TRBJ2-3; maybe TRBD2 (6 bases). CDR3 sequence reads: CASSPTPGESTDTQYF. CDR3 sequence (DNA): TGTGCCAGCAGCCCTACCCCGGGGGAAAGCACAGATACGCAGTATTTT.